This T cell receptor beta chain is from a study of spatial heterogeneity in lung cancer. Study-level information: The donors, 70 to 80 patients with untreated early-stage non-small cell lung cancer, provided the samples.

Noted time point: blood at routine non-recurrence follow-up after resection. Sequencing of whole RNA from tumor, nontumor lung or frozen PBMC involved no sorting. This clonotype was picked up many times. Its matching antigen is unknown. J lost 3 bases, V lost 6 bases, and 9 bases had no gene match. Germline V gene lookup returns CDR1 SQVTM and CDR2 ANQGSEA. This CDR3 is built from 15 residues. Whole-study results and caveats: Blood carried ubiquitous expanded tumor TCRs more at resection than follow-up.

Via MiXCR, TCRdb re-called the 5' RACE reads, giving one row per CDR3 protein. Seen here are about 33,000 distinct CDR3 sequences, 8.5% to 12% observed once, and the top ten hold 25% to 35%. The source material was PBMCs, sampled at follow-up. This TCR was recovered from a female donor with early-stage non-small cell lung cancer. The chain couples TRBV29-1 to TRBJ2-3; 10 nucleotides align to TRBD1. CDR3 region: CSVGRDRGQTDTQYF. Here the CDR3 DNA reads TGCAGCGTGGGGCGAGACAGGGGGCAAACAGATACGCAGTATTTT.